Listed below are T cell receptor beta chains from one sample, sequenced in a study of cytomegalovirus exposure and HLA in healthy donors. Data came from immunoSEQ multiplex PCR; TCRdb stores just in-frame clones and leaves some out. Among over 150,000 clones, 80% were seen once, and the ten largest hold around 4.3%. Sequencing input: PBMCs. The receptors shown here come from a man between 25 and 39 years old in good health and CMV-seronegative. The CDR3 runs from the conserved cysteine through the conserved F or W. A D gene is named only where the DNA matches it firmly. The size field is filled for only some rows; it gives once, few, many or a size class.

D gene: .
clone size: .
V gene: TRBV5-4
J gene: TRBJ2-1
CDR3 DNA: TGTGCCAGCAGCTTCGTATACAATGAGCAGTTCTTC
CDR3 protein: CASSFVYNEQFF

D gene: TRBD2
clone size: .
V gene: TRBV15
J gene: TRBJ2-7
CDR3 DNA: TGTGCCACCAGCAGGTCCAGGGCGGGAGGGGACGAGCAGTACTTC
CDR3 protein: CATSRSRAGGDEQYF

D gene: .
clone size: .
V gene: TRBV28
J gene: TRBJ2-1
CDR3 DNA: TGTGCCAGCAGTTTTACTATCATTCCCCATCCGGAGCAGTTCTTC
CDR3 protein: CASSFTIIPHPEQFF

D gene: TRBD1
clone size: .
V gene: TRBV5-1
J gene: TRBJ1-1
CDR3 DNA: TGCGCCAGCAGCGAGGACAGGGAAGCTTTCTTT
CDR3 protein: CASSEDREAFF

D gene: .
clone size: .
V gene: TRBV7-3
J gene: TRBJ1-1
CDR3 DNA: TGTGCCAGCAGCTTATTGAGGGCGTCTGAAGCTTTCTTT
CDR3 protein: CASSLLRASEAFF

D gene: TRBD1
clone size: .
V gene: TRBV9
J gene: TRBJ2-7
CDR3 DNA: TGTGCCAGCAGCGTAGAAGGGGGCGCGGGTAAGCAGTACTTC
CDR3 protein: CASSVEGGAGKQYF

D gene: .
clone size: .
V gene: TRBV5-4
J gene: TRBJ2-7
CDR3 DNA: TGTGCCAGCAGCTTGGAGCCGGGGCGGGACCACGAGCAGTACTTC
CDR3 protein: CASSLEPGRDHEQYF

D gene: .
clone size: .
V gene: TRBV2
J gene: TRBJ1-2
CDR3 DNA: TGTGCCAGCAGACCCGGGGGTAACTATGGCTACACCTTC
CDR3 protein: CASRPGGNYGYTF

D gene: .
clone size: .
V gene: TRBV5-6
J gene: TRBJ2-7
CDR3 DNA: TGTGCCAGCAGCTTGGGTCCGGGGGGCACCTACGAGCAGTACTTC
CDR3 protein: CASSLGPGGTYEQYF

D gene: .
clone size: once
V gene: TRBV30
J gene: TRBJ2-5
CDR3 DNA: TGTGCCTGGAGTTTGGACAAGCAAGAGACCCAGTACTTC
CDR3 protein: CAWSLDKQETQYF

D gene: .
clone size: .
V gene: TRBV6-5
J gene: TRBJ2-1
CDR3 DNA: TGTGCCAGCAGTTACTCGGAGTCTTACAATGAGCAGTTCTTC
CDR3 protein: CASSYSESYNEQFF

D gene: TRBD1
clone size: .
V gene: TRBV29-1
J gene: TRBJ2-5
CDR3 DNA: TGCAGCGTTGAAGCTAAATATGGGACAGGGGACACCCAGTACTTC
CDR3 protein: CSVEAKYGTGDTQYF

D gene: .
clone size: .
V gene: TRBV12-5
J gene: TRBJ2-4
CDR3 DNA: TGTGCTAGTGGTTTGGCGGGAGAGGAGGAAAAAAACATTCAGTACTTC
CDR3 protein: CASGLAGEEEKNIQYF

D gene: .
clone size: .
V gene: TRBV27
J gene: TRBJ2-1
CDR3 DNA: TGTGCCAGCAGACAGATTGCCTACAATGAGCAGTTCTTC
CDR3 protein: CASRQIAYNEQFF

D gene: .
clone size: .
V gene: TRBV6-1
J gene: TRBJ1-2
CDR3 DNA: TGTGCCAGCAGTGAATCTAATAACAGGGTTTACGGCTACACCTTC
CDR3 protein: CASSESNNRVYGYTF

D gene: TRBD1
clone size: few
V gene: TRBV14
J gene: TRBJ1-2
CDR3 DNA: TGTGCCAGCAGGGCGAGCGGACAGGGGTATGGCTACACCTTC
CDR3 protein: CASRASGQGYGYTF

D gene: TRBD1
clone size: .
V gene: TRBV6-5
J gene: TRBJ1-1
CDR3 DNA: TGTGCCAGCAGTTACGGGACAGGCAGTGAAGCTTTCTTT
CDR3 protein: CASSYGTGSEAFF

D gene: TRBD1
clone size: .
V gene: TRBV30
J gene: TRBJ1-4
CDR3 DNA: TGTGCCTTCAATGGGGACAGGGGATATGAAAAACTGTTTTTT
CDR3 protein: CAFNGDRGYEKLFF

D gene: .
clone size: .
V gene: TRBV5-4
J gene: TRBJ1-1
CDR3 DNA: TGTGCCAGCAGCTTGAAACGGGGGGACACTGAAGCTTTCTTT
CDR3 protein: CASSLKRGDTEAFF

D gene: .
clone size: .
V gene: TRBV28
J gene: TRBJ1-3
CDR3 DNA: TGTGCCAGCAGTTTACGATACCCGACAGGCTCTGGAAACACCATATATTTT
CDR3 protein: CASSLRYPTGSGNTIYF

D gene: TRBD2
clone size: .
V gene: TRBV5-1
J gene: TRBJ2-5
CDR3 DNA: TGCGCCAGCAGCTCCATGACTCGCGGGGGAACCCTTCGAGAGACCCAGTACTTC
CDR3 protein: CASSSMTRGGTLRETQYF

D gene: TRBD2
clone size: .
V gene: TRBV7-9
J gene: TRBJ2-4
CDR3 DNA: TGTGCCAGCAGCTTGCGACCTAGCGGGCCTCCCGGAAACATTCAGTACTTC
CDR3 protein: CASSLRPSGPPGNIQYF